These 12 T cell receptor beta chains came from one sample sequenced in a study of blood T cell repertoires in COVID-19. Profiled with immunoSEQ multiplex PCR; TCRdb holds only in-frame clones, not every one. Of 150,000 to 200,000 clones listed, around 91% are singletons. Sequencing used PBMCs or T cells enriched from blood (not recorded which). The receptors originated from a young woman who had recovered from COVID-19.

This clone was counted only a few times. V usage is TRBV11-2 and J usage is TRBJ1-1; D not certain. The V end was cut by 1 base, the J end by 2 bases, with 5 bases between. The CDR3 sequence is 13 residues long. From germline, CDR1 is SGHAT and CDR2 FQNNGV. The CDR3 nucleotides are TGTGCCAGCAGCTTAGCGAGAAACACTGAAGCTTTCTTT. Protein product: CASSLARNTEAFF.

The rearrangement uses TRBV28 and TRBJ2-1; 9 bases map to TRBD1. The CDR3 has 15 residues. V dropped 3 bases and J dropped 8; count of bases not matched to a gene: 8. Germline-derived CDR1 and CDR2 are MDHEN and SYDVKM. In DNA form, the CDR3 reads TGTGCCAGCAGTTTGGGGACAGGGCTACACGATGAGCAGTTCTTC. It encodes CASSLGTGLHDEQFF.

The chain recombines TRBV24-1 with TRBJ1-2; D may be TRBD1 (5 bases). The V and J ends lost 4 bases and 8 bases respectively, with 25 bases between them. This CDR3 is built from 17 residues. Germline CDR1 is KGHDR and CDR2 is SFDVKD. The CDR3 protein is CATSDARAGPGVCGYTF. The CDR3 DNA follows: TGTGCCACCAGTGACGCCCGGGCGGGCCCGGGGGTATGCGGCTACACCTTC.

DNA for the CDR3: TGTGCCAGCAGTGAGGAGGGACCTTTGCTTTATTCACCCCTCCACTTT. Encoded protein: CASSEEGPLLYSPLHF. The chain combines TRBV6-1 with TRBJ1-6; possibly TRBD1 for D (5 bases). V gave up 3 bases and J gave up 8 bases, with 17 bases separating them. Germline values: CDR1 MNHNS, CDR2 SASEGT. There are 16 residues in the CDR3.

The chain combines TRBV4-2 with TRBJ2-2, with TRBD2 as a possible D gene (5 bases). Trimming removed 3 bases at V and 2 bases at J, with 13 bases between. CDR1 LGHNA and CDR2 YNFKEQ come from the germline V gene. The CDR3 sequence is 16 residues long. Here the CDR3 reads CASSQGSGPNTGELFF. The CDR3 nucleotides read TGTGCCAGCAGCCAGGGGAGCGGACCAAACACCGGGGAGCTGTTTTTT.

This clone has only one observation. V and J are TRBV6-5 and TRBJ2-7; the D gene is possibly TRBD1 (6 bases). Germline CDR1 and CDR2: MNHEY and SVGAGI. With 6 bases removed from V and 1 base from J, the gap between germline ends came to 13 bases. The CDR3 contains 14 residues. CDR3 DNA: TGTGCCAGCAGCTACGACAGGTTTTCCTACGAGCAGTACTTC. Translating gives CASSYDRFSYEQYF.

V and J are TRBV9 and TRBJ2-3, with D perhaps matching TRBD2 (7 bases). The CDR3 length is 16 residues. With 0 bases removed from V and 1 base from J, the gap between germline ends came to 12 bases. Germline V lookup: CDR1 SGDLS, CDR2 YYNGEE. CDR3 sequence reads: CASSVEGGGGTDTQYF. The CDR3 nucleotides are TGTGCCAGCAGCGTAGAGGGGGGAGGGGGCACAGATACGCAGTATTTT.

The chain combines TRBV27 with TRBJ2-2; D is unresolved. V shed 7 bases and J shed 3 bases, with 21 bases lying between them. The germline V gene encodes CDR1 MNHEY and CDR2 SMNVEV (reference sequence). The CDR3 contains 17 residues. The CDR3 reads CASTTGPPGVYTGELFF. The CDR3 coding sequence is TGTGCCAGCACCACCGGCCCACCGGGTGTTTACACCGGGGAGCTGTTTTTT.

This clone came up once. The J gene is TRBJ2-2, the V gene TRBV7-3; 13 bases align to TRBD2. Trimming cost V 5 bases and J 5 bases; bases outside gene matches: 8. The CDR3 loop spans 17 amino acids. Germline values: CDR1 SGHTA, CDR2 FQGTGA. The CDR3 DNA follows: TGTGCCAGCAGCCCCCTCCCGGGACTAGCGGGAACCGGGGAGCTGTTTTTT. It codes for CASSPLPGLAGTGELFF.

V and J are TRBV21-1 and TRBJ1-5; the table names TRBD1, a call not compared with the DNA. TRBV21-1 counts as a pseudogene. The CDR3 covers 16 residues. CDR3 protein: CASSKAPRGSNQPQHF. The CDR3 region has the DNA TGTGCCAGCAGCAAAGCGCCCAGGGGCTCCAATCAGCCCCAGCATTTT.

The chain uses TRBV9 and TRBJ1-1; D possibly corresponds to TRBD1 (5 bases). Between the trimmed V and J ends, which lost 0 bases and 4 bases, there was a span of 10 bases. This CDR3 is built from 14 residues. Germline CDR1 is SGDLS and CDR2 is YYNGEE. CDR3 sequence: CASSVGRVATEAFF. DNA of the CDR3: TGTGCCAGCAGCGTAGGCAGGGTGGCCACTGAAGCTTTCTTT. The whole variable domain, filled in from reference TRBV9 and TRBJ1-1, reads DSGVTQTPKHLITATGQRVTLRCSPRSGDLSVYWYQQSLDQGLQFLIQYYNGEERAKGNILERFSAQQFPDLHSELNLSSLELGDSALYFCASSVGRVATEAFFGQGTRLTVV.

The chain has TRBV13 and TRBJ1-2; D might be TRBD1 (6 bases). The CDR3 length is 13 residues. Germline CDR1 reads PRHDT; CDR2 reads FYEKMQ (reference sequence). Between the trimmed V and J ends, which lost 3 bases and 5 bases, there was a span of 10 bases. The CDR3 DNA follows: TGTGCCAGCAGCTTCGGGACAAATTATGGCTACACCTTC. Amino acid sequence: CASSFGTNYGYTF.